This T cell receptor (beta chain) was found in a study of CD8 T cells in ankylosing spondylitis. By quantitative 5'-RACE with molecular barcodes, the TCR beta libraries were made. TCRdb passed the 5' RACE reads through MiXCR, listing each CDR3 protein once. This table holds 270,000 or so distinct CDR3 sequences, 15% to 20% found once. The CDR3 runs to 15 residues. Germline loops: CDR1 SGHVS, CDR2 FNYEAQ. V gave up 2 bases and J gave up 8 bases, with 15 bases separating them. Study conclusions and caveats: Clones linked to the disease showed a CD8+ phenotype. They occurred at relatively low frequencies in peripheral blood. Reportedly, significant enrichment of disease-linked clones occurred in matched ankylosing spondylitis synovial fluid. Some of the motif variants had earlier been found in reactive arthritis patients' fluid and blood.

This clonotype was counted between two and nine times. As yet, its antigen is unknown. The TCR sequence derives from a male donor with ankylosing spondylitis or in good health (not recorded which). V gene TRBV7-6 combines with J gene TRBJ2-2; D is undetermined. The sequenced material came from blood, either unsorted or a sorted T cell fraction (not recorded which). CDR3: CASSLYSSGPGELFF. The CDR3 nucleotides are TGTGCCAGCAGCTTATACAGTTCCGGACCGGGGGAGCTGTTTTTT.